The subject of this entry is one T cell receptor beta chain. Its cognate antigen is unknown. Both 60 Vbeta primers and 13 Jbeta primers went into the PCR. The method was immunoSEQ multiplex PCR; TCRdb's version includes in-frame clones alone and lacks a portion of them. The sample includes about 180,000 clones, about 80% of them seen just once. This specimen comes from a study of cytomegalovirus exposure and HLA in healthy donors. This CDR3 has 15 residues. From germline, CDR1 is LNHNV and CDR2 YYDKDF (reference sequence). The V end was cut by 2 bases, the J end by 6 bases, with 14 bases between. Regarding the study as a whole: Accurate prediction of HLA-A and HLA-B alleles (for most subjects) was reportedly achieved from TCR beta sequences. Presence/absence analyses treated sequencing depth as roughly uniform across donors. The authors listed roughly 150 TCR beta chains as cytomegalovirus-associated.

The V gene is TRBV15, the J gene TRBJ2-1, with a possible D match to TRBD2 (5 bases). The receptor was derived from a man younger than 45 in good health and CMV-seronegative. Sample: PBMCs. The DNA of the CDR3 is TGTGCCACCAGCAGATTCCGCGGAGGAAGCAATGAGCAGTTCTTC. This sequence encodes CATSRFRGGSNEQFF.